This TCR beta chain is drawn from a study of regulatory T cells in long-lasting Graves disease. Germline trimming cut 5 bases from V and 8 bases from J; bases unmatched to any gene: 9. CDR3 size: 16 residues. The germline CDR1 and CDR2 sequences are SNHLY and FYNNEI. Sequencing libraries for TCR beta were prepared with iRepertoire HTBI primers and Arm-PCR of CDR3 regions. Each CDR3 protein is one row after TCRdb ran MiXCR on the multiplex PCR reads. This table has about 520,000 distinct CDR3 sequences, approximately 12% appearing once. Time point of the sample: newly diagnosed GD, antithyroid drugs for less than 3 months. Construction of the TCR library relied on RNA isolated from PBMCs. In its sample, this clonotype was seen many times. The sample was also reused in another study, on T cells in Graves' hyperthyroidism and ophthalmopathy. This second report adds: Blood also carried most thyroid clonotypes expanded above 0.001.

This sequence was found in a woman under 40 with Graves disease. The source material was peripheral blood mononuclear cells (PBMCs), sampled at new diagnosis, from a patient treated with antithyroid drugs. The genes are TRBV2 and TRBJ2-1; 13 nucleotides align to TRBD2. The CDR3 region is CASSSDRGLAGDEQFF. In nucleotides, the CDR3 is TGTGCCAGCAGTTCTGACAGAGGACTAGCGGGAGATGAGCAGTTCTTC.